The 15 T cell receptor beta chains below all came from one sample that was sequenced in a study of graft-versus-host responses after intestinal transplantation. Some clones are missing from TCRdb's copy, which holds only in-frame ones; the method was immunoSEQ multiplex PCR. The sample consists of about 86,000 clones, about 87% of them appearing once. These TCRs' antigens remain unknown. Sequencing used unstimulated CD4+ T cells sorted from spleen or lymph node cells, obtained before transplant. The receptors originated from a human donor who was the organ donor for an intestinal transplant.

The gene calls are TRBV5-4 and TRBJ2-2; 10 nucleotides line up with TRBD1. The CDR3 spans 15 residues. J lost 5 bases, V lost 5 bases, and 6 bases had no gene match. The V gene's germline CDR1 is SGHNT and CDR2 YYREEE (reference sequence). CDR3 nucleotide sequence: TGTGCCAGCAGTCAAATGGACAGGGGGACCGGGGAGCTGTTTTTT. Translation gives CASSQMDRGTGELFF.

Concerning this clone: A read error is likely, as this CDR3 ends without the conserved phenylalanine or tryptophan. The V gene is TRBV18, the J gene TRBJ1-1; the D is unclear. CDR3 size: 14 residues. V was pared by 4 bases and J by 2 bases, with 11 bases between. CDR1 is KGHSH and CDR2 is LQKENI in the germline V gene. CDR3: CASSRGEGNTEAFL. CDR3 nucleotides: TGTGCCAGCTCACGCGGGGAGGGTAACACTGAAGCTTTCCTT.

The CDR3 region has the DNA TGCGCCAGCAGCCATACTAGCGGGTTTTCCTACGAGCAGTACTTC. Its protein product is CASSHTSGFSYEQYF. The chain is built from TRBV4-1 and TRBJ2-7; 9 bases map to TRBD2. V shed 3 bases, J shed 1 base, and the junction held 4 bases outside the gene matches. Germline V gives CDR1 MGHRA, CDR2 YSYEKL. This CDR3 is built from 15 residues.

This clone was observed a few times. The genes are TRBV2 and TRBJ2-5; D possibly corresponds to TRBD2 (6 bases). This CDR3 contains 12 residues. The V gene's germline CDR1 is SNHLY and CDR2 FYNNEI. V was cut by 3 bases and J by 5 bases, with 7 bases left in between. The CDR3: CASSEEGETQYF. The CDR3 DNA sequence: TGTGCCAGCAGTGAGGAGGGGGAGACCCAGTACTTC. Using reference TRBV2 and TRBJ2-5 for the parts outside the CDR3, the full variable domain is EPEVTQTPSHQVTQMGQEVILRCVPISNHLYFYWYRQILGQKVEFLVSFYNNEISEKSEIFDDQFSVERPDGSNFTLKIRSTKLEDSAMYFCASSEEGETQYFGPGTRLLVL.

The chain is built from TRBV28 and TRBJ1-1, with a tentative D call TRBD1 (5 bases). The CDR3 contains 17 residues. Germline V gives CDR1 MDHEN, CDR2 SYDVKM. Trimming cost V 6 bases and J 7 bases, with 27 bases left between them. CDR3 in DNA: TGTGCCAGCAGCTCCACAGCGGGGACCTCTGTATTTGGTGAAGCTTTCTTT. This translates into CASSSTAGTSVFGEAFF.

The chain employs TRBV10-2 and TRBJ2-2; 11 nucleotides agree with TRBD2. This CDR3 comprises 18 residues. Germline V gives CDR1 WSHSY, CDR2 SAAADI. The V and J ends lost 3 bases and 0 bases, in that order; junction bases with no gene match: 6. The CDR3 region is CASSDFPSGGSNTGELFF. The CDR3 DNA reads as TGCGCCAGCAGTGATTTCCCTAGCGGGGGGTCGAACACCGGGGAGCTGTTTTTT.

The genes are TRBV2 and TRBJ1-1; tentatively, D is TRBD1 (5 bases). The ends were cut back, 3 bases at V and 5 bases at J, with 16 bases in the middle. There are 15 residues in the CDR3. From germline, CDR1 is SNHLY and CDR2 FYNNEI. The DNA for the CDR3 is TGTGCCAGCAGTGATGACTCTGGGGCCGGGACTGAAGCTTTCTTT. Amino acid sequence: CASSDDSGAGTEAFF.

This clone has just a few counts. The chain uses TRBV30 and TRBJ1-6; D is ambiguous. Deletions cut 2 bases from V and 14 bases from J, with 7 bases between. The germline CDR1 and CDR2 sequences are GTSNPN and SVGIG (reference sequence). CDR3 length: 10 amino acids. This chain's CDR3 is CAWSSPALHF. The CDR3, as DNA: TGTGCCTGGAGTTCTCCGGCCCTCCACTTT.

The gene calls are TRBV28 and TRBJ1-1, with D uncertain. The CDR3 loop spans 14 amino acids. V was cut by 6 bases and J by 8 bases, with 19 bases left in between. Germline V gene lookup returns CDR1 MDHEN and CDR2 SYDVKM. This chain's CDR3 is CASSPSGPGSEAFF. The CDR3 bases are TGTGCCAGCAGCCCTAGCGGGCCGGGTTCCGAAGCTTTCTTT.

The chain links TRBV18 to TRBJ2-5, with D maybe TRBD2 (5 bases). Looked up from germline, CDR1 is KGHSH and CDR2 is LQKENI. The CDR3 is 15 amino acids. V lost 2 bases to trimming and J lost 6 bases, with 16 bases between them. CDR3 bases: TGTGCCAGCTCACCATTCGCTTTCGGGGAGAAGACCCAGTACTTC. It is translated as CASSPFAFGEKTQYF. The full variable domain, with the rest looked up from reference TRBV18 and TRBJ2-5, is NAGVMQNPRHLVRRRGQEARLRCSPMKGHSHVYWYRQLPEEGLKFMVYLQKENIIDESGMPKERFSAEFPKEGPSILRIQQVVRGDSAAYFCASSPFAFGEKTQYFGPGTRLLVL.

DNA of the CDR3: TGTGCCAGCAGTTGGGCGGGGCCAGTACCCGGGGAGCTGTTTTTT. Its protein product is CASSWAGPVPGELFF. The chain joins TRBV27 to TRBJ2-2; TRBD2 is a possible D gene (6 bases). This CDR3 region has 15 residues. The germline CDR1 and CDR2 sequences are MNHEY and SMNVEV (reference sequence). V lost 4 bases and J lost 6, with 15 bases in between.

The chain links TRBV9 to TRBJ2-6; D gene uncertain. The CDR3 spans 15 residues. V was cut by 1 base and J by 2 bases, with 7 bases left in between. Germline lookup yields CDR1 SGDLS and CDR2 YYNGEE. This CDR3 reads CASSVQRAGANVLTF. DNA of the CDR3: TGTGCCAGCAGCGTACAACGGGCTGGGGCCAACGTCCTGACTTTC.

The chain links TRBV4-2 to TRBJ2-1; D remains unclear. Germline V lookup: CDR1 LGHNA, CDR2 YNFKEQ. The CDR3 is 16 amino acids. V lost 0 bases and J lost 2, with 11 bases in between. As DNA, the CDR3 is TGTGCCAGCAGCCAAGATACCGGAGTCACCTACAATGAGCAGTTCTTC. The encoded protein is CASSQDTGVTYNEQFF.

The chain has TRBV28 and TRBJ2-1, with D maybe TRBD1 (5 bases). V was pared by 2 bases and J by 5 bases, with 10 bases between. The CDR3 sequence is 14 residues long. Germline CDR1 is MDHEN and CDR2 is SYDVKM. The CDR3: CASSLPQEDNEQFF. The CDR3 coding sequence is TGTGCCAGCAGTTTACCACAGGAAGACAATGAGCAGTTCTTC.

The chain recombines TRBV7-9 with TRBJ2-3; D gene uncertain. V lost 1 base, J lost 2 bases, and 13 bases lay in between. The CDR3 length is 16 residues. CDR1 is SEHNR, CDR2 FQNEAQ, per germline (reference sequence). CDR3 sequence (DNA): TGTGCCAGCAGCTTAGATGTCCGCTATTCCACAGATACGCAGTATTTT. This codes for CASSLDVRYSTDTQYF.